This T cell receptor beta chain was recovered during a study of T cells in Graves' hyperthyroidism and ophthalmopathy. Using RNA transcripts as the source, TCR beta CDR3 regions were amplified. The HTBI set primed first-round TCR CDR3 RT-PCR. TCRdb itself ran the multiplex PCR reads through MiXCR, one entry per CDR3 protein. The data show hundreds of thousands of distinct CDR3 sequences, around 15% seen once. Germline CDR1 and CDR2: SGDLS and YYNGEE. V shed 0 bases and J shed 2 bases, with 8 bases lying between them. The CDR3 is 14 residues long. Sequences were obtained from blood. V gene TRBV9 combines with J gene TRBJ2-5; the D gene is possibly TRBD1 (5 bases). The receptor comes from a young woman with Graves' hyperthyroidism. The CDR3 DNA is TGTGCCAGCAGCGTAGCAGGGCTTCAAGAGACCCAGTACTTC. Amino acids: CASSVAGLQETQYF.